This TCR beta chain originates from a study of blood T cell repertoires in COVID-19. Germline loops: CDR1 MNHEY, CDR2 SMNVEV (reference sequence). V shed 6 bases, J shed 7 bases, and the junction held 7 bases outside the gene matches. The CDR3 sequence is 14 residues long. The data were produced by immunoSEQ multiplex PCR, yet TCRdb's version contains in-frame clones alone and is incomplete. Of around 300,000 clones listed, around nine tenths are singletons. The TCR comes from a woman between 25 and 40 years old who had recovered from COVID-19. Sample: PBMCs or T cells enriched from blood (not recorded which). The rearrangement uses TRBV27 and TRBJ2-7; 12 bases map to TRBD2. This CDR3 reads CASRGTSGFGEQYF. For the CDR3, the DNA is TGTGCCAGCAGAGGGACTAGCGGGTTTGGGGAGCAGTACTTC.